These 20 T cell receptor beta chains came from one sample sequenced in a study of beta chain features in type 1 diabetes. These receptors have no identified antigens. Findings and limits, study-wide: Significant though moderate, a shortening of TCRB CDR3s appeared in all four CD4+ subsets of Type 1 diabetes patients.

What was sequenced were expressed TCRB transcripts, since all of the isolated RNA had been reverse transcribed. Clones were sequenced by immunoSEQ multiplex PCR, and TCRdb holds only the in-frame ones, with some missing. The sample lists around 40,000 clones; approximately 60% were seen once. Sequencing input: Tregs from blood. The receptors here all came from a man in his thirties or forties with type 1 diabetes. Some clones in this sample may be carry-over from other donors' samples.

The V gene is TRBV7-8, the J gene TRBJ2-5; 8 bases line up with TRBD2. Germline V gives CDR1 SGHVS, CDR2 FQNEAQ. The CDR3 covers 18 residues. V shed 0 bases, J shed 7 bases, and the junction held 16 bases outside the gene matches. CDR3 amino acids: CASSLARGADRGRGTQYF. The CDR3 DNA reads as TGTGCCAGCAGCTTAGCGCGGGGGGCTGACAGAGGCCGCGGGACCCAGTACTTC.

Here the CDR3 DNA reads TGTGCCAGCAGGGGAGACAGGGACAAAGAGACCCAGTACTTC. Amino acid sequence: CASRGDRDKETQYF. The rearrangement links TRBV7-2 to TRBJ2-5; TRBD1 matches 7 bases. There are 14 residues in the CDR3. With 6 bases clipped from V and 3 bases from J, the junction kept 7 bases outside the gene matches. CDR1 is SGHTA, CDR2 FQGNSA, per germline.

The table lists this clone with a few counts. This chain connects TRBV4-3 to TRBJ2-3, with 8 bases matching TRBD2. CDR3 length equals 14 residues. Germline values: CDR1 LGHNA, CDR2 YSLEER. Trimming cost V 4 bases and J 2 bases; bases outside gene matches: 2. CDR3: CASSPGGATDTQYF. In DNA form, the CDR3 reads TGCGCCAGCAGCCCCGGGGGGGCCACAGATACGCAGTATTTT.

The chain is built from TRBV5-1 and TRBJ1-1; D uncertain. The V end lost 4 bases, the J end lost 8 bases, and 15 bases lay between the germline ends. From germline, CDR1 is SGHRS and CDR2 YFSETQ. This CDR3 contains 13 residues. Written as DNA, the CDR3 is TGCGCCAGCAGCGAGGAGCCGTCTTCGGAAGCTTTCTTT. It encodes CASSEEPSSEAFF.

The V call is TRBV29-1, the J call TRBJ2-7, with 7 positions matching TRBD1. J lost 4 bases, V lost 6 bases, and 6 bases had no gene match. Germline CDR1 and CDR2: SQVTM and ANQGSEA. The CDR3 has 12 residues. CDR3: CSVRDSFYEQYF. In nucleotides, the CDR3 is TGCAGCGTACGGGACAGCTTTTACGAGCAGTACTTC.

The rearrangement joins TRBV2 to TRBJ1-5, with D maybe TRBD1 (5 bases). From germline, CDR1 is SNHLY and CDR2 FYNNEI. Trimming removed 3 bases from V and 5 bases from J, with 14 bases in between. The CDR3 is 15 amino acids. CDR3 nucleotides: TGTGCCAGCAGTGACCCCAGGGATCGATATCAGCCCCAGCATTTT. Amino acid sequence: CASSDPRDRYQPQHF. Filled out from reference TRBV2 and TRBJ1-5, the complete variable domain reads EPEVTQTPSHQVTQMGQEVILRCVPISNHLYFYWYRQILGQKVEFLVSFYNNEISEKSEIFDDQFSVERPDGSNFTLKIRSTKLEDSAMYFCASSDPRDRYQPQHFGDGTRLSIL.

The chain is built from TRBV4-1 and TRBJ2-3, with a weak D call TRBD2 (5 bases). V was trimmed by 0 bases and J by 4 bases, leaving 14 bases between them. Looked up from germline, CDR1 is MGHRA and CDR2 is YSYEKL. The CDR3 sequence is 16 residues long. Written as DNA, the CDR3 is TGCGCCAGCAGCCAAGATGGTCGGGCGAGGGCAGATACGCAGTATTTT. Translating it yields CASSQDGRARADTQYF.

This sequence joins TRBV5-1 and TRBJ2-3; TRBD1 agrees at 7 bases. Trimming took 1 base from V and 2 from J; bases not matched to a gene: 10. The CDR3 covers 17 residues. The germline CDR1 and CDR2 sequences are SGHRS and YFSETQ. DNA for the CDR3: TGCGCCAGCAGCTTGAACTCCGGGACAGTTTACACAGATACGCAGTATTTT. This gives the protein CASSLNSGTVYTDTQYF. The whole variable domain, filled in from reference TRBV5-1 and TRBJ2-3, reads KAGVTQTPRYLIKTRGQQVTLSCSPISGHRSVSWYQQTPGQGLQFLFEYFSETQRNKGNFPGRFSGRQFSNSRSEMNVSTLELGDSALYLCASSLNSGTVYTDTQYFGPGTRLTVL.

The chain couples TRBV5-1 to TRBJ2-1, with a tentative D call TRBD2 (6 bases). With 3 bases removed from V and 10 bases from J, the gap between germline ends came to 23 bases. Germline CDR1 reads SGHRS; CDR2 reads YFSETQ. There are 16 residues in the CDR3. DNA for the CDR3: TGCGCCAGCAGCTCCGGACTATCCTCGGTCGCGGGCGAGCAGTTCTTC. Encoded protein: CASSSGLSSVAGEQFF.

J is TRBJ2-5 and V is TRBV5-1; 11 bases match TRBD2. Trimming at V came to 2 bases and at J to 11 bases, leaving 14 bases not matched to a gene. Germline assignment: CDR1 SGHRS and CDR2 YFSETQ. This CDR3 has 16 amino acids. The CDR3 here is CASSFNTASGGTQQYF. Written as DNA, the CDR3 is TGCGCCAGCAGCTTTAATACGGCTAGCGGGGGGACTCAGCAGTACTTC.

This rearrangement joins TRBV10-3 to TRBJ2-7, with TRBD1 matching over 7 bases. The CDR3 covers 14 residues. V gave up 5 bases and J gave up 3 bases; unmatched junction bases: 7. Germline values: CDR1 ENHRY, CDR2 SYGVKD. This CDR3 is CAISITGTVYEQYF. CDR3 coding DNA: TGTGCCATCAGTATTACCGGGACAGTCTACGAGCAGTACTTC.

V and J are TRBV11-2 and TRBJ2-5, with 10 bases that match TRBD2. After removal of 5 bases from V and 2 bases from J, the junction contained 2 bases not matched to a gene. The germline V gene encodes CDR1 SGHAT and CDR2 FQNNGV. The CDR3 spans 14 residues. The CDR3 DNA is TGTGCCAGCAGCCTAGCGGGGGTGCAAGAGACCCAGTACTTC. This encodes CASSLAGVQETQYF.

V is TRBV29-1 and J is TRBJ2-5, with a tentative D call TRBD1 (5 bases). Germline-derived CDR1 and CDR2 are SQVTM and ANQGSEA. Trimming left V 6 bases short and J 4 bases short, with 15 bases between. The CDR3 has 13 residues. Here the CDR3 DNA reads TGCAGCGTAACCAGGGTATCGGGAGAGACCCAGTACTTC. Amino acid sequence: CSVTRVSGETQYF.

The CDR3 loop is CASRARVTQYF. DNA of the CDR3: TGTGCCAGCAGAGCGCGAGTAACGCAGTATTTT. The genes are TRBV6-6 and TRBJ2-3; D gene ambiguous. CDR1 and CDR2 (germline): MNHNY, SVGAGI (reference sequence). V lost 6 bases and J lost 9, with 10 bases in between. CDR3 length: 11 amino acids.

This clone is a singleton in its sample. The chain couples TRBV7-2 to TRBJ2-3; 8 bases are shared with TRBD2. Germline-derived CDR1 and CDR2 are SGHTA and FQGNSA. This CDR3 comprises 16 residues. V shed 1 base, J shed 4 bases, and the junction held 7 bases outside the gene matches. The CDR3 loop is CASSLGSGGRSDTQYF. The CDR3 DNA is TGTGCCAGCAGCTTAGGTTCGGGGGGGCGTTCAGATACGCAGTATTTT.

The chain joins TRBV6-6 to TRBJ2-3; 10 nucleotides line up with TRBD2. Losses at the gene ends were 2 bases for V and 0 bases for J; bases not matched to a gene: 2. The germline gives CDR1 MNHNY, CDR2 SVGAGI (reference sequence). The CDR3 spans 16 residues. In DNA form, the CDR3 reads TGTGCCAGCAGTTACAAGCGGGGGGGTAGCACAGATACGCAGTATTTT. Encoded protein: CASSYKRGGSTDTQYF.

The chain employs TRBV19 and TRBJ1-1; 9 positions match TRBD1. There are 13 residues in the CDR3. Germline values: CDR1 LNHDA, CDR2 SQIVND (reference sequence). V gave up 9 bases and J gave up 5 bases; unmatched junction bases: 7. The DNA for the CDR3 is TGTGCCAGCGATCGACAGGGGGGTACTGAAGCTTTCTTT. Protein product: CASDRQGGTEAFF.

The rearrangement uses TRBV7-3 and TRBJ2-1; 9 nucleotides match TRBD2. V shed 4 bases and J 1 base; nucleotides not matched to a gene: 8. CDR1 and CDR2 (germline): SGHTA, FQGTGA. The CDR3 is 17 amino acids. The CDR3 region is CASSSEAGGGSYNEQFF. CDR3 sequence (DNA): TGTGCCAGCAGCTCGGAAGCGGGGGGAGGATCCTACAATGAGCAGTTCTTC.

This clone has a handful of counts. The chain has TRBV18 and TRBJ2-1; no firm D call. Germline V gene lookup returns CDR1 KGHSH and CDR2 LQKENI. This CDR3 comprises 16 residues. V dropped 3 bases and J dropped 2 bases, with 14 bases sitting between them. The CDR3 region is CASSPLRGLPYNEQFF. The CDR3, as DNA: TGTGCCAGCTCACCCCTGAGAGGCTTGCCCTACAATGAGCAGTTCTTC. The full variable domain, in which reference TRBV18 and TRBJ2-1 provide the parts outside the CDR3, is NAGVMQNPRHLVRRRGQEARLRCSPMKGHSHVYWYRQLPEEGLKFMVYLQKENIIDESGMPKERFSAEFPKEGPSILRIQQVVRGDSAAYFCASSPLRGLPYNEQFFGPGTRLTVL.

CDR3 nucleotide sequence: TGTGCCAGCACGAGCGATGTCGGTAACATTCAGTACTTC. This encodes CASTSDVGNIQYF. The rearrangement joins TRBV2 to TRBJ2-4; D is ambiguous. V lost 7 bases and J 7 bases, leaving 14 bases between the germline ends. The CDR3 has 13 amino acids. Germline V gene sequence: CDR1 SNHLY, CDR2 FYNNEI.